The 32 T cell receptor beta chains below were found in one sample sequenced in a study of T cells in localized non-small cell lung cancer. Only in-frame clones appear in the TCRdb table, and some are missing; sequencing was by immunoSEQ multiplex PCR. The sample contains 2,500 to 3,500 clones, 35% to 40% of which appear only once. The specimen was normal lung tissue next to the tumor, collected before any cancer treatment. Receptors were obtained from a woman between 35 and 70 years old with stage I lung adenocarcinoma.

This clone has just a few counts. The chain links TRBV11-3 to TRBJ2-7; TRBD1 matches 7 bases. Trimming removed 3 bases from V and 4 bases from J; junction bases left unmatched: 6. CDR1 is SGHNT, CDR2 YENEEA, per germline. This CDR3 spans 14 amino acids. DNA for the CDR3: TGTGCCAGCAGCTTCGAGACAGGGCTATACGAGCAGTACTTC. Translating it yields CASSFETGLYEQYF.

This clone was recorded a few times. The rearrangement links TRBV4-1 to TRBJ1-1; no reliable D call. Germline V CDR1 and CDR2: MGHRA, YSYEKL. The CDR3 sequence is 13 residues long. V was pared by 2 bases and J by 1 base, with 5 bases between. Written as DNA, the CDR3 is TGCGCCAGCAGCCAACATACGAACACTGAAGCTTTCTTT. Amino acid sequence: CASSQHTNTEAFF.

The chain uses TRBV18 and TRBJ2-5, with D possibly being TRBD2 (7 bases). Germline V gene lookup returns CDR1 KGHSH and CDR2 LQKENI. V gave up 2 bases and J gave up 6 bases, with 16 bases separating them. The length of the CDR3 is 15 residues. CDR3 loop: CASSPGGGSVKTQYF. CDR3 nucleotide sequence: TGTGCCAGCTCACCAGGGGGGGGCAGCGTAAAGACCCAGTACTTC.

This chain uses TRBV15 with TRBJ1-4; D is possibly TRBD1 (5 bases). Trimming shortened V by 0 bases and J by 6 bases, and 11 bases separated the two germline ends. This CDR3 has 15 residues. Per the germline V gene, CDR1 is LNHNV and CDR2 is YYDKDF (reference sequence). This CDR3 reads CATSREGRSDEKLFF. For the CDR3, the DNA is TGTGCCACCAGCAGAGAGGGACGGAGTGATGAAAAACTGTTTTTT.

V gene TRBV28 combines with J gene TRBJ2-2, with 12 bases fitting TRBD2. CDR1 and CDR2 from the germline V gene are MDHEN and SYDVKM. J gave up 7 bases and V 6 bases, and 6 bases lay outside the gene matches. The length of the CDR3 is 15 residues. DNA of the CDR3: TGTGCCAGCAGCCCACTAGCGGGAGGAGTCGGGGAGCTGTTTTTT. Translation gives CASSPLAGGVGELFF.

The rearrangement joins TRBV18 to TRBJ2-2; D gene ambiguous. The CDR3 is 16 amino acids. CDR1 is KGHSH and CDR2 is LQKENI in the germline V gene. V was shortened by 3 bases and J by 6 bases, with 17 bases between the two germline ends. CDR3 bases: TGTGCCAGCTCACCGTCACAGAGCCTTTTGGCCGGGGAGCTGTTTTTT. It codes for CASSPSQSLLAGELFF.

The chain uses TRBV10-2 and TRBJ2-1, with D perhaps matching TRBD2 (6 bases). V lost 4 bases and J 7 bases, leaving 14 bases between the germline ends. Germline V gene lookup returns CDR1 WSHSY and CDR2 SAAADI. The CDR3 is made up of 14 amino acids. This CDR3 is CASSGLTGENEQFF. The DNA for the CDR3 is TGCGCCAGCAGTGGATTAACGGGAGAGAATGAGCAGTTCTTC.

The chain employs TRBV11-3 and TRBJ2-7; TRBD1 matches at 9 bases. Losses at the gene ends were 3 bases for V and 3 bases for J; bases not matched to a gene: 6. The CDR3 has 15 residues. CDR1 and CDR2 (germline): SGHNT, YENEEA. Written as DNA, the CDR3 is TGTGCCAGCAGCTTGGCCGGGACAGGGTACTACGAGCAGTACTTC. This codes for CASSLAGTGYYEQYF.

This chain links TRBV19 with TRBJ1-2, with D unclear. Trimming removed 10 bases at V and 3 bases at J, with 15 bases between. This CDR3 contains 13 residues. Per the germline V gene, CDR1 is LNHDA and CDR2 is SQIVND (reference sequence). The CDR3 loop reads CATRPLGDYGYTF. For the CDR3, the DNA is TGTGCCACTAGGCCGCTAGGTGACTATGGCTACACCTTC.

As to this clone: At the DNA level, this CDR3 is encoded by other sequences in the same sample as well. This CDR3 reads CASSTRTGGGTDTQYF. The CDR3 DNA follows: TGCGCCAGCAGCACCCGGACAGGGGGAGGTACAGATACGCAGTATTTT. This chain connects TRBV5-1 to TRBJ2-3; 10 bases align to TRBD1. This CDR3 is 16 amino acids long. CDR1 is SGHRS, CDR2 YFSETQ, per germline. Trimming removed 4 bases from V and 3 bases from J; junction bases left unmatched: 8. The full variable domain, completed using reference TRBV5-1 and TRBJ2-3, is KAGVTQTPRYLIKTRGQQVTLSCSPISGHRSVSWYQQTPGQGLQFLFEYFSETQRNKGNFPGRFSGRQFSNSRSEMNVSTLELGDSALYLCASSTRTGGGTDTQYFGPGTRLTVL.

The chain joins TRBV5-1 to TRBJ1-3, with D uncertain. V was cut by 5 bases and J by 0 bases, with 9 bases left in between. There are 14 residues in the CDR3. The V gene's germline CDR1 is SGHRS and CDR2 YFSETQ. This CDR3 reads CASRYADSGNTIYF. CDR3 sequence (DNA): TGCGCCAGCAGGTACGCAGACTCTGGAAACACCATATATTTT.

By share of the sample, this clone is medium-sized. The CDR3 loop reads CAIKGSDYSGELFF. The DNA of the CDR3 is TGTGCCATCAAAGGGTCGGACTATTCTGGGGAGCTGTTTTTT. The chain couples TRBV6-8 to TRBJ2-2; tentatively, D is TRBD2 (6 bases). CDR1 MNHGY and CDR2 SAAAGT come from the germline V gene. V was cut by 10 bases and J by 8 bases, with 20 bases left in between. CDR3 length: 14 residues.

J is TRBJ2-5 and V is TRBV7-2; 10 bases align to TRBD2. V shed 5 bases and J 5 bases; nucleotides not matched to a gene: 2. CDR1 is SGHTA, CDR2 FQGNSA, per germline. CDR3 length: 13 amino acids. DNA of the CDR3: TGTGCCAGCAGCCGTAGCGGGAGGGAGACCCAGTACTTC. As protein: CASSRSGRETQYF.

The rearrangement links TRBV19 to TRBJ1-2; possible D gene TRBD1, 6 bases. V was pared by 4 bases and J by 3 bases, with 15 bases between. CDR1 is LNHDA, CDR2 SQIVND, per germline (reference sequence). The CDR3 has 15 residues. The CDR3 region has the DNA TGTGCCAGTAGTACTCAACGGGGGGCCGACTATGGCTACACCTTC. Protein product: CASSTQRGADYGYTF.

J is TRBJ1-5 and V is TRBV28, with D possibly matching TRBD1 (6 bases). Trimming shortened V by 3 bases and J by 3 bases, and 9 bases separated the two germline ends. The CDR3 has 14 amino acids. The germline V gene has CDR1 MDHEN and CDR2 SYDVKM. CDR3 protein: CASSLWDNNQPQHF. The CDR3 region has the DNA TGTGCCAGCAGTTTGTGGGACAACAATCAGCCCCAGCATTTT.

The DNA for the CDR3 is TGTGCCAGCAGTGACGGGGACCGTAGTGAGCAGTTCTTC. Encoded protein: CASSDGDRSEQFF. The chain uses TRBV6-8 and TRBJ2-1; D assignment may be TRBD1 or TRBD2 (5 bases each). The length of the CDR3 is 13 residues. Per the germline V gene, CDR1 is MNHGY and CDR2 is SAAAGT. The V and J ends lost 5 bases and 9 bases respectively, with 14 bases between them.

Regarding this clone: Germline and junction disagree at one end, which may indicate a read error. The J gene is TRBJ2-1, the V gene TRBV10-3, with TRBD2 matching 8 bases. Per germline, CDR1 ENHRY and CDR2 SYGVKD. This CDR3 has 14 amino acids. CDR3: CASSEVAGYNEQFF. The CDR3 DNA follows: TGTGCCAGCAGTGAGGTAGCGGGATACAATGAGCAGTTCTTC.

This clone was counted between two and nine times. This chain connects TRBV28 to TRBJ2-3; D is ambiguous. In germline, CDR1 is MDHEN, CDR2 SYDVKM. CDR3 length: 13 residues. V was cut by 7 bases and J by 10 bases, with 18 bases left in between. This CDR3 reads CASTTSRLTPQYF. The CDR3, as DNA: TGTGCCAGCACCACATCACGGTTAACGCCGCAGTATTTT.

This chain joins TRBV12-5 and TRBJ2-7; 7 positions match TRBD1. CDR1 is LGHNT, CDR2 FRNRAP, per germline. This CDR3 has 17 residues. The V segment lost 7 bases and the J segment 6 bases; nucleotides outside the gene matches: 21. In DNA form, the CDR3 reads TGTGCTAGTGCCAATACGAGGGGGCCCTCCTCCCCCGGCGAGCAGTACTTC. Translating it yields CASANTRGPSSPGEQYF.

In its sample, this clone is medium-sized. This CDR3 is CASSLVGFTGELFF. In DNA form, the CDR3 reads TGTGCCAGCAGCTTGGTGGGGTTCACCGGGGAGCTGTTTTTT. The V call is TRBV11-3, the J call TRBJ2-2, with D hard to call. Germline V lookup: CDR1 SGHNT, CDR2 YENEEA. This CDR3 has 14 amino acids. The ends were cut back, 3 bases at V and 4 bases at J, with 9 bases in the middle.

J is TRBJ2-2 and V is TRBV6-8; D gene uncertain. Trimming took 10 bases from V and 0 from J, leaving 12 bases between them. Germline V gene lookup returns CDR1 MNHGY and CDR2 SAAAGT. The CDR3 is made up of 14 amino acids. Here the CDR3 DNA reads TGTGCCACCACTTTCACCCCGAACACCGGGGAGCTGTTTTTT. This sequence encodes CATTFTPNTGELFF.

This chain connects TRBV15 to TRBJ2-7; D unclear. CDR1 is LNHNV and CDR2 is YYDKDF in the germline V gene (reference sequence). V lost 1 base and J 0 bases, leaving 13 bases between the germline ends. CDR3 length: 16 residues. The CDR3, as DNA: TGTGCCACCAGCAGAGCACGGTCTACCAGCTCCTACGAGCAGTACTTC. Protein product: CATSRARSTSSYEQYF. Using reference TRBV15 and TRBJ2-7 for the parts outside the CDR3, the full variable domain is DAMVIQNPRYQVTQFGKPVTLSCSQTLNHNVMYWYQQKSSQAPKLLFHYYDKDFNNEADTPDNFQSRRPNTSFCFLDIRSPGLGDTAMYLCATSRARSTSSYEQYFGPGTRLTVT.

The chain employs TRBV19 and TRBJ1-2, with 7 bases that match TRBD1. The length of the CDR3 is 15 residues. With 5 bases clipped from V and 4 bases from J, the junction kept 10 bases outside the gene matches. Germline CDR1 LNHDA, CDR2 SQIVND (reference sequence). CDR3 nucleotide sequence: TGTGCCAGTAGTGCCGGGACAGATTCCTTCTATGGCTACACCTTC. This codes for CASSAGTDSFYGYTF.

This sequence joins TRBV15 and TRBJ1-5; 9 bases map to TRBD1. This CDR3 is built from 14 residues. J lost 15 bases, V lost 0 bases, and 9 bases had no gene match. Germline V CDR1 and CDR2: LNHNV, YYDKDF (reference sequence). CDR3 sequence (DNA): TGTGCCACCAGCAGAGAATTCCGGACAGGGGAAGCGCATTTT. Its protein is CATSREFRTGEAHF.

The rearrangement uses TRBV19 and TRBJ2-5; D is undetermined. V lost 4 bases to trimming and J lost 0 bases, with 12 bases between them. The CDR3 length is 15 residues. Germline CDR1 is LNHDA and CDR2 is SQIVND (reference sequence). DNA for the CDR3: TGTGCCAGTAGTAACCGTCGGGCCCACCAAGAGACCCAGTACTTC. The encoded protein is CASSNRRAHQETQYF. The variable domain in full, completed from reference TRBV19 and TRBJ2-5, reads DGGITQSPKYLFRKEGQNVTLSCEQNLNHDAMYWYRQDPGQGLRLIYYSQIVNDFQKGDIAEGYSVSREKKESFPLTVTSAQKNPTAFYLCASSNRRAHQETQYFGPGTRLLVL.

Details on this clone: At one boundary the junction diverges from the germline segment, which might be a read error. The chain employs TRBV11-3 and TRBJ2-2; TRBD1 matches at 7 bases. The CDR3 is made up of 16 amino acids. Germline CDR1 SGHNT, CDR2 YENEEA. CDR3 sequence reads: CASSPRDRMNTGELFF. The DNA of the CDR3 is TGTGCCAGCAGCCCCCGGGACAGAATGAACACCGGGGAGTTGTTTTTT.

This clone turned up a few times. The chain has TRBV11-3 and TRBJ2-1, with D tentatively TRBD2 (5 bases). There are 14 residues in the CDR3. Germline V CDR1 and CDR2: SGHNT, YENEEA. V lost 4 bases, J lost 7 bases, and 14 bases lay in between. The CDR3 DNA reads TGTGCCAGCAGCTCGCGGGTCTCTCGGAATGAGCAGTTCTTC. Its translation is CASSSRVSRNEQFF.

This chain links TRBV18 with TRBJ2-3; TRBD1 might be the D (6 bases). V was shortened by 1 base and J by 0 bases, with 17 bases between the two germline ends. From germline, CDR1 is KGHSH and CDR2 LQKENI. The CDR3 sequence is 18 residues long. DNA of the CDR3: TGTGCCAGCTCACCACAGAATCCAGGGACAACTAGCACAGATACGCAGTATTTT. This gives the protein CASSPQNPGTTSTDTQYF. Drawing the rest from reference TRBV18 and TRBJ2-3, the complete variable domain is NAGVMQNPRHLVRRRGQEARLRCSPMKGHSHVYWYRQLPEEGLKFMVYLQKENIIDESGMPKERFSAEFPKEGPSILRIQQVVRGDSAAYFCASSPQNPGTTSTDTQYFGPGTRLTVL.

This clone was seen a few times. The genes are TRBV19 and TRBJ2-1, with D possibly being TRBD1 or TRBD2 (5 bases each). V shed 3 bases and J shed 8 bases, with 17 bases lying between them. CDR3 length: 15 amino acids. Per germline, CDR1 LNHDA and CDR2 SQIVND (reference sequence). In DNA form, the CDR3 reads TGTGCCAGTAGTATTGGGACCGGAGCAGGAGATGAGCAGTTCTTC. The encoded protein is CASSIGTGAGDEQFF. Together with reference TRBV19 and TRBJ2-1, the CDR3 gives the full variable domain: DGGITQSPKYLFRKEGQNVTLSCEQNLNHDAMYWYRQDPGQGLRLIYYSQIVNDFQKGDIAEGYSVSREKKESFPLTVTSAQKNPTAFYLCASSIGTGAGDEQFFGPGTRLTVL.

The genes are TRBV19 and TRBJ1-3; TRBD1 is a possible D gene (5 bases). Germline V gene data show CDR1 as LNHDA and CDR2 as SQIVND (reference sequence). This CDR3 has 14 residues. V was pared by 8 bases and J by 0 bases, with 11 bases between. The CDR3, as DNA: TGTGCCAGTCTCGGGGCCCACTCTGGAAACACCATATATTTT. This gives the protein CASLGAHSGNTIYF.

J is TRBJ2-7 and V is TRBV10-2, with D unresolved. Germline values: CDR1 WSHSY, CDR2 SAAADI. The CDR3 consists of 14 residues. V lost 6 bases, J lost 1 base, and 13 bases lay in between. CDR3 amino acids: CASSPDPPSYEQYF. The CDR3 coding sequence is TGCGCCAGCAGCCCAGATCCCCCTTCCTACGAGCAGTACTTC.

The CDR3 region has the DNA TGTGCCAGCAGAGGGATGGGGACTAGCAGCCGGGCGGATACGCAGTATTTT. Its protein is CASRGMGTSSRADTQYF. This sequence joins TRBV9 and TRBJ2-3, with TRBD2 identical over 9 bases. The V segment lost 5 bases and the J segment 6 bases; nucleotides outside the gene matches: 16. The germline V gene encodes CDR1 SGDLS and CDR2 YYNGEE. This CDR3 has 17 amino acids.